A single sample is the source of the 8 T cell receptor beta chains below, sequenced in a study of Graves' ophthalmopathy and Graves' hyperthyroidism. The sequenced template was RNA, covering the TCR beta CDR3 region. An initial RT-PCR round employing HTBI primers preceded a second-round multiplex PCR. TCRdb called the multiplex PCR reads again in MiXCR, with one record for every CDR3 protein. The sample includes over a million distinct CDR3 sequences, about two fifths of them seen just once. The sample comprised peripheral blood or thyroid tissue (not recorded which). The receptors stem from an adult man with Graves' hyperthyroidism.

The rearrangement uses TRBV7-2 and TRBJ2-7, with 11 bases identical to TRBD2. Germline lookup yields CDR1 SGHTA and CDR2 FQGNSA. Trimming at V came to 4 bases and at J to 2 bases, leaving 10 bases not matched to a gene. CDR3 length: 17 amino acids. The CDR3 DNA follows: TGTGCCAGCAGCTCCCTAGCGGGAGGTCCCATTGCCTACGAGCAGTACTTC. Protein product: CASSSLAGGPIAYEQYF.

This clonotype was counted at least ten times. J is TRBJ1-2 and V is TRBV29-1; D is uncertain. The CDR3 loop spans 11 amino acids. Germline lookup yields CDR1 SQVTM and CDR2 ANQGSEA. Trimming took 5 bases from V and 7 from J, leaving 11 bases between them. The CDR3 loop reads CSVLGGPGYTF. The CDR3 DNA reads TGCAGCGTTCTGGGTGGGCCTGGCTACACCTTC.

This clonotype was picked up many times. The chain has TRBV7-6 and TRBJ2-7, with 9 bases matching TRBD1. Germline V CDR1 and CDR2: SGHVS, FNYEAQ. The V gene end was trimmed by 4 bases and the J gene end by 9 bases; junction bases not matched to a gene: 13. The CDR3 is 15 residues long. CDR3 region: CASSSLPGQGGGQYF. In DNA form, the CDR3 reads TGTGCCAGCAGCTCCCTCCCGGGACAGGGAGGTGGGCAGTACTTC.

The gene calls are TRBV30 and TRBJ1-2; D ambiguous. The CDR3 is 14 residues long. Germline V gives CDR1 GTSNPN, CDR2 SVGIG (reference sequence). Trimming stripped 0 bases from V and 6 bases from J, with 14 bases between. The CDR3 DNA reads TGTGCCTGGAGTGTATTTAGGCGGATGCATGGCTACACCTTC. Translating it yields CAWSVFRRMHGYTF.

This chain links TRBV5-1 with TRBJ1-2; no clear D gene. Trimming removed 4 bases from V and 2 bases from J, with 9 bases in between. Germline loops: CDR1 SGHRS, CDR2 YFSETQ. This CDR3 is built from 13 residues. CDR3 DNA: TGCGCCAGCAGCAGCGCACTCAACTATGGCTACACCTTC. This sequence encodes CASSSALNYGYTF.

In this sample, this clonotype turned up many times. This chain connects TRBV7-9 to TRBJ1-6; D unresolved. The CDR3 runs 12 residues. V lost 3 bases and J lost 8, with 5 bases in between. CDR1 and CDR2 (germline): SEHNR, FQNEAQ (reference sequence). CDR3 sequence (DNA): TGTGCCAGCAGCTTGAGTGATTCACCCCTCCACTTT. Its translation is CASSLSDSPLHF.

This clonotype was recorded at least ten times. J is TRBJ1-2 and V is TRBV7-9; perhaps TRBD1 as D (6 bases). The germline CDR1 and CDR2 sequences are SEHNR and FQNEAQ (reference sequence). V was pared by 6 bases and J by 4 bases, with 15 bases between. The CDR3 consists of 14 residues. Here the CDR3 reads CASSFPGQTYGYTF. The CDR3 DNA reads TGTGCCAGCAGTTTCCCGGGACAAACCTATGGCTACACCTTC.

The genes are TRBV25-1 and TRBJ1-2, with D maybe TRBD1 (5 bases). CDR1 and CDR2 (germline): MGHDK, SYGVNS. This CDR3 contains 15 residues. V gave up 3 bases and J gave up 7 bases, with 18 bases separating them. The CDR3 nucleotides read TGTGCCAGCAGTGAGATCGGGGGGGTGAAGCTTGGCTACACCTTC. Translating it yields CASSEIGGVKLGYTF.